This TCR beta chain was captured by sequencing in a study of type 1 regulatory T cells. About the research overall: This in vitro CD4 product, T-allo10, is enriched for Tr1 cells and alloantigen-specific.

TCRdb processed the reads anew with MiXCR; each CDR3 protein has one entry. The table has 75,000 to 100,000 distinct CDR3 sequences, roughly 31% seen once. This clonotype was seen a handful of times. The sequence derives from a human donor in good health. The sequencing input was CD4+ T cells, either the whole sample or a sorted fraction (not recorded which).

The CDR3 sequence is CASSPREGALTDTQYF. The CDR3 DNA reads TGTGCCAGCAGCCCCCGGGAGGGGGCCCTCACAGATACGCAGTATTTT. This chain connects TRBV6-6 to TRBJ2-3; D is possibly TRBD2 (8 bases). Germline CDR1 MNHNY, CDR2 SVGAGI (reference sequence). This CDR3 comprises 16 residues. Trimming pared 6 bases from V and 2 bases from J, leaving 18 bases between.